These 12 T cell receptor beta chains came from one sample sequenced in a study of cytomegalovirus exposure and HLA in healthy donors. The PCR had 60 Vbeta and 13 Jbeta primers. Sequencing was performed with immunoSEQ multiplex PCR; in TCRdb, only in-frame clones are kept and a portion is missing. Of 64,000 or so clones in the sample, around three quarters were seen once. The sample was PBMCs. These receptor sequences come from a woman aged 50 to 65 in good health and CMV-seropositive.

The sample holds a few counts of this clone. The rearrangement links TRBV30 to TRBJ1-3, with no clear D. Trimming pared 8 bases from V and 1 base from J, leaving 9 bases between. CDR1 is GTSNPN and CDR2 is SVGIG in the germline V gene (reference sequence). The CDR3 is made up of 12 amino acids. CDR3 protein: CARAGSGNTIYF. The CDR3 DNA follows: TGTGCCCGAGCGGGGTCTGGAAACACCATATATTTT.

CDR3 in DNA: TGTGCCAGCAGCTTAGATTCTGGGGCCTACATGTATGGCTACACCTTC. This sequence encodes CASSLDSGAYMYGYTF. The chain uses TRBV11-2 and TRBJ1-2, with D possibly TRBD1 on 5 matching bases. Germline loops: CDR1 SGHAT, CDR2 FQNNGV. The germline V and J ends were trimmed by 0 bases and 5 bases, with 16 bases remaining between them. The CDR3 has 16 residues.

The V gene is TRBV5-1, the J gene TRBJ1-1; tentatively, D is TRBD1 (5 bases). CDR3 size: 13 residues. The ends were cut back, 1 base at V and 1 base at J, with 5 bases in the middle. Germline CDR1 and CDR2: SGHRS and YFSETQ. The CDR3 reads CASSLQGNTEAFF. As DNA, the CDR3 is TGCGCCAGCAGCTTGCAGGGGAACACTGAAGCTTTCTTT.

The chain recombines TRBV7-8 with TRBJ1-5; weak D call: TRBD1 (6 bases). Germline V gene lookup returns CDR1 SGHVS and CDR2 FQNEAQ. Between the trimmed V and J ends, which lost 5 bases and 2 bases, there was a span of 16 bases. The CDR3 has 16 residues. The CDR3 sequence: CASSPRDMNGNQPQHF. CDR3 in DNA: TGTGCCAGCAGCCCCCGGGACATGAACGGCAATCAGCCCCAGCATTTT.

V is TRBV6-6 and J is TRBJ1-2; 7 bases match TRBD1. V was clipped by 6 bases and J by 12 bases; unmatched bases: 13. Germline V gene sequence: CDR1 MNHNY, CDR2 SVGAGI (reference sequence). The CDR3 sequence is 13 residues long. The CDR3 reads CASSSRGTGQNTF. CDR3 coding DNA: TGTGCCAGCAGCTCAAGGGGGACGGGACAGAACACCTTC.

The chain has TRBV6-1 and TRBJ2-7; 7 bases map to TRBD2. Per germline, CDR1 MNHNS and CDR2 SASEGT. V shed 2 bases and J 3 bases; nucleotides not matched to a gene: 4. The CDR3 sequence is 14 residues long. The CDR3 region has the DNA TGTGCCAGCAGTGAACTTGCTAGCGGCTACGAGCAGTACTTC. Amino acid sequence: CASSELASGYEQYF.

The rearrangement joins TRBV20-1 to TRBJ2-7, with D tentatively TRBD1 (5 bases). Germline CDR1 and CDR2: DFQATT and SNEGSKA (reference sequence). The CDR3 is made up of 11 amino acids. CDR3 sequence: CRGLTAYEQYF. The CDR3 region has the DNA TGCAGGGGGCTGACGGCCTACGAGCAGTACTTC.

This chain links TRBV28 with TRBJ2-1; 8 nucleotides match TRBD2. Germline loops: CDR1 MDHEN, CDR2 SYDVKM. After removal of 3 bases from V and 4 bases from J, the junction contained 5 bases not matched to a gene. The CDR3 runs to 15 residues. CDR3 protein: CASSFGGRWYNEQFF. In DNA, the CDR3 is TGTGCCAGCAGTTTTGGCGGGAGGTGGTACAATGAGCAGTTCTTC.

The chain links TRBV18 to TRBJ1-5; D remains unclear. V lost 2 bases to trimming and J lost 4 bases, with 9 bases between them. This CDR3 region has 14 residues. The V gene's germline CDR1 is KGHSH and CDR2 LQKENI. The CDR3 sequence: CASSPEAINQPQHF. As DNA, the CDR3 is TGTGCCAGCTCACCAGAGGCTATAAATCAGCCCCAGCATTTT.

The chain is built from TRBV5-1 and TRBJ2-3; D gene uncertain. Germline-derived CDR1 and CDR2 are SGHRS and YFSETQ. This CDR3 has 12 residues. With 0 bases removed from V and 4 bases from J, the gap between germline ends came to 3 bases. The DNA for the CDR3 is TGCGCCAGCAGCTTGGCCTCAGATACGCAGTATTTT. Translated, it gives CASSLASDTQYF.

This clone was seen a few times. The rearrangement links TRBV28 to TRBJ1-1; TRBD1 might be the D (5 bases). Germline CDR1 is MDHEN and CDR2 is SYDVKM. Trimming stripped 6 bases from V and 0 bases from J, with 14 bases between. The CDR3 is 15 amino acids. The CDR3 nucleotides are TGTGCCAGCAGGGAGGAGGGGCCAATGAACACTGAAGCTTTCTTT. The encoded protein is CASREEGPMNTEAFF.

The V gene is TRBV29-1, the J gene TRBJ2-3; 11 nucleotides line up with TRBD1. The length of the CDR3 is 15 residues. Germline V gene lookup returns CDR1 SQVTM and CDR2 ANQGSEA. Germline trimming cut 3 bases from V and 4 bases from J; bases unmatched to any gene: 6. CDR3 sequence (DNA): TGCAGCGTTGATCCCGGGACAGGGGGTGCAGATACGCAGTATTTT. It translates to CSVDPGTGGADTQYF.